This TCR beta chain was profiled in a study of blood T cell repertoires in COVID-19 (dated by TCRdb to between 2020 and 2021). The study in broad terms: Samples from collaborators originated in the United States, Italy and Spain and spanned both the acute and convalescent phases of COVID-19. The samples were drawn from the first 160 participants of the ongoing ImmuneRACE study and from roughly 1,300 subjects provided by 6 global collaborators. The prospective study material was composed of cDNA or gDNA derived from T cells, B-cell-depleted T cells, or PBMCs. The repertoires were released in a freely available public database meant as a resource for research on the immune response to SARS-CoV-2. A de-identified subject ID, COVID-19 status, age in years and sex were almost always included in the sample metadata. HLA class I and class II types, where available, came from metadata supplied by the sample provider rather than from assay-based typing. Deeply sampled blood TCRbeta repertoires from subjects exposed to, actively infected with, or recovered from COVID-19 were included in the dataset.

Overall study outcomes, separate from this receptor: Clinical and demographic metadata were provided uncurated, with the amount varying by source and participant.

One collaborating source in Seattle enrolled patients during active infection and followed them longitudinally through the course of disease. Whole blood was collected in K2EDTA tubes by collaborating institutions according to the institutions' own protocols. Collaborator samples were shipped for TCRbeta analysis as frozen whole blood, isolated PBMCs, or DNA extracted from either sample type. In regard to this clone: Its target antigen remains unknown. Per-base quality was not reported, and no clone a single base away is much larger than it.

The immunoSEQ Assay, a bias-controlled multiplex PCR, was used to amplify TCRbeta CDR3 regions from genomic DNA. The paper's processing steps were these. Nucleated cell counts per sample were estimated from amplification of reference gene primers within the assay. To quantify the absolute abundance of each unique TCRbeta CDR3 rearrangement, sequence reads were collapsed and filtered. For each sample, productive Simpson clonality was calculated as the square root of Simpson's diversity index over productive rearrangements. This immuneACCESS table, as held by TCRdb, lists in-frame sequences with V and J called but not all clones. Of the missing ones, under half trace to an unresolved V gene in checked studies; the others have no known cause. That table supplies the V and J calls and clone size; D and trimming were determined from the DNA. This sample is represented by just under 350,000 clones; 88% of them were singletons. More than 5.5% of the sample goes to the ten largest clones.

The sequence came from a woman in her seventies with COVID-19, enrolled during active disease. The sample taken for sequencing was peripheral blood.

The sequence in DNA is TGTGCCAGCAGTTACTCGACGGGGATGGGAAACACCATATATTTT. It specifies CASSYSTGMGNTIYF. The chain employs TRBV6-6 and TRBJ1-3; the D gene lacks a confident call. Trimming removed 0 bases from V and 4 bases from J, leaving 10 bases between the germline ends. The germline V gene (reference sequence) sets CDR1 to MNHNY and CDR2 to SVGAGI. The CDR3 numbers 15 residues from cysteine through phenylalanine. The read is trimmed to its CDR3 DNA, 45 bases read in frame from base 1.